This T cell receptor beta chain was profiled in a study of a mutant IDH1 vaccine in newly diagnosed glioma (dated by TCRdb to about 2021). At the level of the whole study: Vaccination started 4-6 weeks after radiotherapy alone, or was given together with temozolomide cycles in the groups whose treatment included chemotherapy. Of the 30 or so patients who were treated, about 62% were male and approximately 40% were female, and the mean age was around 41 years. Prior to enrollment, standard therapy consisting of radiotherapy alone, temozolomide alone, or radiochemotherapy with temozolomide had been administered to patients, with the combination being received by most patients. The week-35 safety follow-up took place at visit V12, and the week-47 end of study took place at visit V13. Peripheral blood was drawn at six visits: V03 (baseline), V05, V07, V10, V12 and V13. Longitudinal TCRB deep sequencing was performed for some 25 treated patients wherever samples were available for exploratory analyses. Overall study results and their limits: Immune responses induced by the vaccine were seen in roughly 95% of patients across multiple MHC alleles. According to the authors, sample limitations meant that analyses of patient blood samples could not be reproduced. PBMC samples for TCRB deep sequencing were selected based on availability. Pseudoprogression seemed to be unrelated to changes in the top peripheral T cell clonotypes found by TCRB sequencing.

Libraries were built with the immunoSEQ multiplex PCR assay. The hsTCRB Kit was used according to the manufacturer's protocol to amplify rearranged TCR beta chain sequences. Sequencing of TCRB libraries was carried out on an Illumina MiSeq. The paper's data handling went like this. The kit vendor's proprietary platform handled demultiplexing, trimming and gene mapping. TCRdb obtained this table from immuneACCESS and retained in-frame rearrangements with V and J assigned. These tables miss some clones; where compared with another copy, unresolved V genes account for less than half of the shortfall, and the remainder is unexplained. V and J calls plus clone size are reproduced from that table; the DNA served to infer D and trimming. The sample profile shows 34,000 or so clones; around four fifths of them were found once. The ten largest clones add up to around 11% of the sample. As to this clone: No antigen is known for it. No much larger clone is present one base from it, and per-base qualities are unavailable.

The meaning of the sample's time point label: week 35, safety follow-up. A 20-mer mutant IDH1 peptide at 300 micrograms in Montanide made up each vaccine dose, which was injected subcutaneously together with topical imiquimod. Across visits V03 through V10, patients got a total of eight vaccinations, given in weeks 1, 3, 5, 7, 11, 15, 19 and 23. Newly diagnosed WHO grade 3 or 4 IDH1-mutant astrocytomas showing loss of nuclear ATRX were present in the donors. The samples were drawn from NOA16, a multicentre, single-arm, open-label phase I trial in Germany that tested a mutant IDH1 peptide vaccine in humans for the first time. The DNeasy Blood and Tissue Kit was used to extract genomic DNA from EDTA blood for TCRB sequencing. The CDR3 measures 17 amino acids from cysteine to phenylalanine. The entry retains the CDR3 DNA only, 51 bases that are in frame from base 1. Compared with germline, V lacks 1 base and J lacks 4 bases; bases without a gene match: 13. Sequences MNHNS (CDR1) and SASEGT (CDR2) are obtained from the germline V gene.

This TCR was recovered from a woman in her thirties or forties with glioma. The chain is encoded by TRBV6-1 joined to TRBJ2-7; a stretch of 7 junction bases matches TRBD1. Sequenced material: PBMCs, taken from a glioma patient whose treatment included an IDH1 peptide vaccine. The DNA sequence follows: TGTGCCAGCAGTGAAGTCAAGAGGGGGCGGTTCAGGTACGAGCAGTACTTC. This translates into CASSEVKRGRFRYEQYF.